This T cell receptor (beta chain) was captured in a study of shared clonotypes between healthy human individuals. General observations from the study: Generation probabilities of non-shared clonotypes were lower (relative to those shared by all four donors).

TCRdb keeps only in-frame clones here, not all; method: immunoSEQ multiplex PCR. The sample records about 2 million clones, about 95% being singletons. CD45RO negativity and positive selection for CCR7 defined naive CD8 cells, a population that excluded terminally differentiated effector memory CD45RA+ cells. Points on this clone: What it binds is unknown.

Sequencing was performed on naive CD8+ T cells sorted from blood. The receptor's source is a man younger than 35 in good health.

The CDR3 nucleotides are TGTGCCAGCAGCGTGTGGGACCGGGACAGGGTCCCCTACGAGCAGTACTTC. It yields the protein CASSVWDRDRVPYEQYF. The J gene is TRBJ2-7, the V gene TRBV9; the match to TRBD1 covers 9 bases. CDR3 length equals 17 residues. After removal of 2 bases from V and 2 bases from J, the junction contained 11 bases not matched to a gene. Germline loops: CDR1 SGDLS, CDR2 YYNGEE. Full variable domain (remainder filled in from reference TRBV9 and TRBJ2-7): DSGVTQTPKHLITATGQRVTLRCSPRSGDLSVYWYQQSLDQGLQFLIQYYNGEERAKGNILERFSAQQFPDLHSELNLSSLELGDSALYFCASSVWDRDRVPYEQYFGPGTRLTVT.